The TCR beta chain described here comes from a study of CD8+ T cells in alopecia areata. Across the whole study: For the treated group, dosing was oral tofacitinib at 5 to 10 mg twice daily.

RNA extraction and reverse transcription yielded cDNA as sequencing template. Only in-frame clones appear in the TCRdb table, and some are missing; sequencing was by immunoSEQ multiplex PCR. There are more than 200,000 clones in the sample; approximately 67% occur only once, and roughly 1.2% lies in the top ten. The CDR3 runs to 15 residues. Unmatched junction bases numbered 7, after V lost 5 bases and J lost 6 bases. Germline V gives CDR1 MNHNS, CDR2 SASEGT. The sample's treatment: oral pan-JAK inhibitor, 5-10 mg twice daily. Researchers took lesional scalp punch biopsies and peripheral blood from people who were alopecia areata patients. Study findings and constraints: Many of the expanded lesional clones endured in scalp and blood while on tofacitinib. Resident alphabeta T-cell populations of normal skin are likewise subject to sequencing in scalp samples.

Worth noting for this clone: Its antigen is undetermined.

This clonotype was obtained from a human donor with alopecia areata. The starting material was CD4+ T cells sorted from blood, obtained at approximately week 44, from a patient treated with tofacitinib. The chain joins TRBV6-1 to TRBJ2-2; 9 nucleotides line up with TRBD1. The chain's CDR3 is CASSRDRAFAGELFF. The CDR3 bases are TGTGCCAGCAGTCGGGACAGGGCGTTCGCCGGGGAGCTGTTTTTT.